The 26 T cell receptor beta chains in this list originate from one sample, sequenced in a study of blood T cell repertoires in COVID-19. Data came from immunoSEQ multiplex PCR; TCRdb stores just in-frame clones and leaves some out. The sample shows 110,000 to 150,000 clones, around 86% of them seen only once. The sequencing sample was made of peripheral blood. These receptor sequences come from a woman older than 75 with acute or convalescent COVID-19.

The J gene is TRBJ1-2, the V gene TRBV19, with a tentative D call TRBD1 (5 bases). This CDR3 comprises 12 residues. The germline CDR1 and CDR2 sequences are LNHDA and SQIVND (reference sequence). V lost 4 bases to trimming and J lost 6 bases, with 9 bases between them. CDR3: CASSRRGDGYTF. CDR3 in DNA: TGTGCCAGTAGTAGACGGGGGGATGGCTACACCTTC.

The V and J genes are TRBV6-5 and TRBJ2-5; a weak D match, TRBD2 (5 bases). CDR1 is MNHEY and CDR2 is SVGAGI in the germline V gene. CDR3 length: 13 amino acids. Trimming cost V 6 bases and J 0 bases, with 8 bases left between them. The DNA for the CDR3 is TGTGCCAGCAGGACTACTAACCAAGAGACCCAGTACTTC. It translates to CASRTTNQETQYF.

The V and J genes are TRBV4-1 and TRBJ2-3, with D hard to call. The germline gives CDR1 MGHRA, CDR2 YSYEKL. Trimming stripped 1 base from V and 4 bases from J, with 9 bases between. The CDR3 is 14 residues long. CDR3 bases: TGCGCCAGCAGCCAAGTATCGGTTTCAGATACGCAGTATTTT. This gives the protein CASSQVSVSDTQYF.

This clone was seen just once. The chain is built from TRBV18 and TRBJ1-5; unclear D gene. CDR3 size: 16 residues. Germline CDR1 and CDR2: KGHSH and LQKENI. Deletions cut 3 bases from V and 7 bases from J, with 19 bases between. CDR3 DNA sequence: TGTGCCAGCTCACCCGGGAGTTACGGGTTTGGGCAGCCCCAGCATTTT. Its protein is CASSPGSYGFGQPQHF.

This clone has more than one count but fewer than ten. This sequence joins TRBV3-1 (or the pseudogene TRBV3-2) and TRBJ1-1, with D hard to call. CDR3 length: 13 residues. In germline, CDR1 is LGHDT, CDR2 YNNKEL (reference sequence). V was pared by 1 base and J by 7 bases, with 10 bases between. CDR3 coding DNA: TGTGCCAGCAGCCAAGGGGCAGCCTTTGAAGCTTTCTTT. It yields the protein CASSQGAAFEAFF.

The V call is TRBV6-5, the J call TRBJ2-7; TRBD1 agrees at 7 bases. V dropped 6 bases and J dropped 5; count of bases not matched to a gene: 13. The CDR3 loop spans 15 amino acids. Germline-derived CDR1 and CDR2 are MNHEY and SVGAGI. Written as DNA, the CDR3 is TGTGCCAGCAGAGGACGACAGGGAATTTATAACGAGCAGTACTTC. Translated, it gives CASRGRQGIYNEQYF.

This clone has more than one count but fewer than ten. CDR3 amino acids: CASSSTGSGTGELFF. As DNA, the CDR3 is TGTGCCAGCAGTTCGACAGGGTCAGGCACCGGGGAGCTGTTTTTT. The V gene is TRBV27, the J gene TRBJ2-2; 7 bases match TRBD1. The CDR3 is made up of 15 amino acids. V gave up 4 bases and J gave up 4 bases; unmatched junction bases: 6. The germline V gene encodes CDR1 MNHEY and CDR2 SMNVEV (reference sequence).

V usage is TRBV28 and J usage is TRBJ2-1; D is ambiguous. Trimming cost V 4 bases and J 0 bases, with 10 bases left between them. The length of the CDR3 is 15 residues. Germline V gene lookup returns CDR1 MDHEN and CDR2 SYDVKM. CDR3 sequence reads: CASSSVYSSYNEQFF. CDR3 nucleotides: TGTGCCAGCAGTTCCGTCTACAGCTCCTACAATGAGCAGTTCTTC.

The chain combines TRBV28 with TRBJ1-6; weak D call: TRBD1 (5 bases). V was shortened by 6 bases and J by 6 bases, with 12 bases between the two germline ends. The CDR3 loop spans 14 amino acids. Germline V lookup: CDR1 MDHEN, CDR2 SYDVKM. In DNA, the CDR3 is TGTGCCAGCAGGCGGCAGGGTAGTAATTCACCCCTCCACTTT. Its protein product is CASRRQGSNSPLHF.

This clone was recorded once. Other DNA sequences in this specimen translate into the identical CDR3. The chain combines TRBV9 with TRBJ1-4; no definite D call. CDR1 SGDLS and CDR2 YYNGEE come from the germline V gene. V gave up 0 bases and J gave up 4 bases, with 7 bases separating them. The CDR3 covers 14 residues. The CDR3 sequence is CASSVGQDNEKLFF. DNA for the CDR3: TGTGCCAGCAGCGTAGGCCAGGATAATGAAAAACTGTTTTTT.

V gene TRBV12-3 or TRBV12-4 combines with J gene TRBJ2-5, with D perhaps matching TRBD2 (6 bases). The CDR3 spans 13 residues. V lost 5 bases, J lost 7 bases, and 14 bases lay in between. The CDR3 reads CASSGTRVGTQYF. Here the CDR3 DNA reads TGTGCCAGCAGTGGGACTCGTGTGGGGACCCAGTACTTC.

The chain has TRBV28 and TRBJ2-7; D is ambiguous. This CDR3 contains 11 residues. Trimming stripped 4 bases from V and 4 bases from J, with 5 bases between. Germline V gives CDR1 MDHEN, CDR2 SYDVKM. The CDR3 spells CASSSLYEQYF. The CDR3 DNA sequence: TGTGCCAGCAGTTCTTTATACGAGCAGTACTTC.

The chain couples TRBV11-2 to TRBJ1-1, with TRBD1 as a possible D gene (6 bases). There are 11 residues in the CDR3. V gave up 5 bases and J gave up 10 bases, with 11 bases separating them. The germline V gene has CDR1 SGHAT and CDR2 FQNNGV. In nucleotides, the CDR3 is TGTGCCAGCAGCCGGACAGTGTCAGCTTTCTTT. This codes for CASSRTVSAFF.

The chain has TRBV5-1 and TRBJ2-7; 9 bases are shared with TRBD1. The junction had 4 bases not matched to a gene; V was cut back by 0 bases and J by 3 bases. This CDR3 spans 15 amino acids. Looked up from germline, CDR1 is SGHRS and CDR2 is YFSETQ. This chain's CDR3 is CASSLGDREYYEQYF. Here the CDR3 DNA reads TGCGCCAGCAGCTTGGGGGACAGGGAGTACTACGAGCAGTACTTC. Full variable domain (remainder filled in from reference TRBV5-1 and TRBJ2-7): KAGVTQTPRYLIKTRGQQVTLSCSPISGHRSVSWYQQTPGQGLQFLFEYFSETQRNKGNFPGRFSGRQFSNSRSEMNVSTLELGDSALYLCASSLGDREYYEQYFGPGTRLTVT.

The V gene is TRBV12-3 or TRBV12-4, the J gene TRBJ1-5; D is ambiguous. The CDR3 runs 13 residues. Trimming took 3 bases from V and 5 from J, leaving 8 bases between them. CDR3 sequence reads: CASSLLEDQPQHF. Written as DNA, the CDR3 is TGTGCCAGCAGTTTGTTGGAGGATCAGCCCCAGCATTTT.

This clone was recorded a few times. The chain joins TRBV7-9 to TRBJ1-1; 7 nucleotides match TRBD1. The germline V gene encodes CDR1 SEHNR and CDR2 FQNEAQ (reference sequence). V lost 3 bases and J lost 0; bases outside the gene matches: 10. CDR3 length: 17 residues. DNA for the CDR3: TGTGCCAGCAGCTTTCCGTGGGGACAGTCGGTGAACACTGAAGCTTTCTTT. As protein: CASSFPWGQSVNTEAFF.

The chain employs TRBV6-5 and TRBJ2-5; the match to TRBD2 covers 10 bases. V trimming: 4 bases; J trimming: 1 base; junction bases outside the gene matches: 6. This CDR3 spans 16 amino acids. In germline, CDR1 is MNHEY, CDR2 SVGAGI. The CDR3 DNA follows: TGTGCCAGCAGTTTGTTTAGCGGGAGGCTCCAAGAGACCCAGTACTTC. Translating gives CASSLFSGRLQETQYF.

The chain couples TRBV5-1 to TRBJ2-5; D is ambiguous. Per germline, CDR1 SGHRS and CDR2 YFSETQ. V lost 4 bases, J lost 4 bases, and 11 bases lay in between. The CDR3 loop spans 13 amino acids. DNA of the CDR3: TGCGCCAGCAGCCGCGCGGCCAGAGAGACCCAGTACTTC. Amino acids: CASSRAARETQYF.

The rearrangement joins TRBV28 to TRBJ2-5; a weak D match, TRBD1 (5 bases). The V gene lost 7 bases and the J gene lost 5 bases, with 17 bases spanning the gap. Germline lookup yields CDR1 MDHEN and CDR2 SYDVKM. CDR3 length: 14 amino acids. The CDR3 reads CASKGEGLAETQYF. The CDR3 coding sequence is TGTGCCAGCAAAGGGGAAGGGTTGGCGGAGACCCAGTACTTC.

This clone showed up just a few times. The chain recombines TRBV5-1 with TRBJ1-3, with 7 positions matching TRBD1. CDR1 SGHRS and CDR2 YFSETQ come from the germline V gene. The length of the CDR3 is 16 residues. The V and J ends lost 0 bases and 2 bases, in that order; junction bases with no gene match: 5. The CDR3 region is CASSLGGQGAGNTIYF. The CDR3 nucleotides are TGCGCCAGCAGCTTGGGAGGTCAGGGGGCTGGAAACACCATATATTTT.

The chain uses TRBV27 and TRBJ1-1; D remains ambiguous. The CDR3 sequence is 14 residues long. CDR1 is MNHEY and CDR2 is SMNVEV in the germline V gene (reference sequence). Trimming took off 2 bases at V and 1 base at J, with 8 bases between the two ends. CDR3 sequence (DNA): TGTGCCAGCAGTTTAAATCTACCGAACACTGAAGCTTTCTTT. Translating it yields CASSLNLPNTEAFF.

V usage is TRBV2 and J usage is TRBJ1-1, with 7 bases matching TRBD1. J was trimmed by 8 bases and V by 7 bases; bases with no gene match: 4. Germline values: CDR1 SNHLY, CDR2 FYNNEI. The CDR3 contains 11 residues. Here the CDR3 DNA reads TGTGCCAGCACGGAGGACAGGGAAGCTTTCTTT. It specifies CASTEDREAFF. The variable domain in full, with the rest retrieved from reference TRBV2 and TRBJ1-1, is EPEVTQTPSHQVTQMGQEVILRCVPISNHLYFYWYRQILGQKVEFLVSFYNNEISEKSEIFDDQFSVERPDGSNFTLKIRSTKLEDSAMYFCASTEDREAFFGQGTRLTVV.

The rearrangement links TRBV19 to TRBJ2-1, with TRBD2 matching 7 bases. The V and J ends lost 3 bases and 5 bases, in that order; junction bases with no gene match: 10. The CDR3 has 16 residues. Germline V gene lookup returns CDR1 LNHDA and CDR2 SQIVND (reference sequence). As DNA, the CDR3 is TGTGCCAGTAGTATTGCCGGCGGGAGTACCCACAATGAGCAGTTCTTC. Protein product: CASSIAGGSTHNEQFF.

This chain links TRBV4-2 with TRBJ2-2; possibly TRBD2 for D (6 bases). V lost 4 bases to trimming and J lost 6 bases, with 24 bases between them. Germline V gives CDR1 LGHNA, CDR2 YNFKEQ. This CDR3 spans 18 amino acids. CDR3 protein: CASSLLRVSAGSAGELFF. In DNA form, the CDR3 reads TGTGCCAGCAGCCTCCTCCGAGTTTCGGCGGGATCTGCCGGGGAGCTGTTTTTT.

The rearrangement links TRBV24-1 to TRBJ2-1, with 11 positions matching TRBD1. The CDR3 extends over 16 amino acids. V dropped 9 bases and J dropped 9; count of bases not matched to a gene: 15. CDR1 is KGHDR and CDR2 is SFDVKD in the germline V gene. The DNA for the CDR3 is TGTGCCACCCATGGACAGGGGGCTGAAGGAGGTGCTGAGCAGTTCTTC. It is translated as CATHGQGAEGGAEQFF.

Worth noting for this clone: One junction end does not reproduce the germline sequence, and a read error may be involved. This chain joins TRBV6-1 and TRBJ1-5; possible D gene TRBD1, 5 bases. Germline CDR1 reads MNHNS; CDR2 reads SASEGT. This CDR3 has 18 residues. CDR3 sequence reads: CASREGVSWEGSNQPQHF. The DNA of the CDR3 is TGTGCCAGCAGGGAAGGTGTTAGTTGGGAGGGGAGCAATCAGCCCCAGCATTTT.